The entry below describes one T cell receptor beta chain. These data belong to a study of CD8+ T cells in alopecia areata. Germline CDR1 is LGHNA and CDR2 is YSLEER. V lost 4 bases and J lost 4, with 10 bases in between. CDR3 size: 13 residues. TCR sequencing used cDNA made by reverse transcription of extracted RNA. Produced via immunoSEQ multiplex PCR; TCRdb's table is partial and in-frame only. The sample holds hundreds of thousands of clones, 67% seen once. The specimen comprised CD4+ T cells sorted from blood, sampled at week 0. This rearrangement joins TRBV4-3 to TRBJ1-1; D is perhaps TRBD1 (5 bases). This clonotype was sampled from a human donor with alopecia areata. The CDR3 nucleotides read TGCGCCAGCAGCCTGTCGAGGGGCACTGAAGCTTTCTTT. Translated, it gives CASSLSRGTEAFF.